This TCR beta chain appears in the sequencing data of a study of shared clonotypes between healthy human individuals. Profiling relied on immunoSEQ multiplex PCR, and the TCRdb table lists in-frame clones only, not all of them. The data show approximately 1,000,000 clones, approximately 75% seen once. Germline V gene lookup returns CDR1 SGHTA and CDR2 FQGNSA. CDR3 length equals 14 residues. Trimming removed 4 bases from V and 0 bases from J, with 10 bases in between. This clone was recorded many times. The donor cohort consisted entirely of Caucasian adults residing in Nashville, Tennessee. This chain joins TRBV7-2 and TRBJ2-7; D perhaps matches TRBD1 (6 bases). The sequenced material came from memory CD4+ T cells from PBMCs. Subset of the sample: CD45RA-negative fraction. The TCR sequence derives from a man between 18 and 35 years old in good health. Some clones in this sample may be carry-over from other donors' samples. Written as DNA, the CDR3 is TGTGCCAGCAGCTCAAACAGGGTCTCCTACGAGCAGTACTTC. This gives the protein CASSSNRVSYEQYF.